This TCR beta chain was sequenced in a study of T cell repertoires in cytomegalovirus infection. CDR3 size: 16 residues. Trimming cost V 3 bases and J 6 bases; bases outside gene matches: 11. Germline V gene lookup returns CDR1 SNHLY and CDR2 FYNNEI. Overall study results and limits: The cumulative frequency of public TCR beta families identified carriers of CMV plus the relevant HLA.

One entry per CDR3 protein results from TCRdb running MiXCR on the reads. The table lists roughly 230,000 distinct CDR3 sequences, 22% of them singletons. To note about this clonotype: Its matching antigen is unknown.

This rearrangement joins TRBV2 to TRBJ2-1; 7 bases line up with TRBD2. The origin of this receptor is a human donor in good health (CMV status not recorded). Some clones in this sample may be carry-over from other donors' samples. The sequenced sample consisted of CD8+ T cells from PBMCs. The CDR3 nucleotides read TGTGCCAGCAGTGACCGACTAGCACTCGAGGGCAATGAGCAGTTCTTC. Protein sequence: CASSDRLALEGNEQFF.